Each of the 22 T cell receptor beta chains below was sequenced from the same sample in a study of response to subunit inactivated influenza vaccine. One entry per CDR3 protein results from TCRdb running MiXCR on the RT-PCR reads. The sample yields just over 300,000 distinct CDR3 sequences, over 20% seen once. The specimen comprised PBMCs from blood, sampled about 19 months after vaccination. Source of these receptors: a man between 50 and 75 years old who received an inactivated influenza vaccine.

The chain has TRBV6-6 and TRBJ2-7, with no clear D. The germline gives CDR1 MNHNY, CDR2 SVGAGI (reference sequence). V lost 6 bases and J lost 2, with 8 bases in between. There are 12 residues in the CDR3. CDR3 in amino acids: CASRADPYEQYF. As DNA, the CDR3 is TGTGCCAGCAGAGCCGACCCCTACGAGCAGTACTTC.

The chain uses TRBV19 and TRBJ1-5, with D maybe TRBD1 (5 bases). Trimming took 5 bases from V and 7 from J, leaving 12 bases between them. Germline V gene data show CDR1 as LNHDA and CDR2 as SQIVND (reference sequence). The length of the CDR3 is 13 residues. CDR3 DNA sequence: TGTGCCAGTAGTGCCTCGGGGGAACAGCCCCAGCATTTT. As protein: CASSASGEQPQHF.

The rearrangement links TRBV25-1 to TRBJ2-1; D perhaps matches TRBD2 (6 bases). Germline CDR1 reads MGHDK; CDR2 reads SYGVNS. This CDR3 comprises 12 residues. Trimming took off 6 bases at V and 5 bases at J, with 8 bases between the two ends. The CDR3 DNA sequence: TGTGCCAGCAGCGGGACTGACAATGAGCAGTTCTTC. The encoded protein is CASSGTDNEQFF.

The genes are TRBV28 and TRBJ2-7, with D possibly being TRBD2 (6 bases). The CDR3 has 14 amino acids. Trimming took 5 bases from V and 2 from J, leaving 13 bases between them. Per the germline V gene, CDR1 is MDHEN and CDR2 is SYDVKM. The CDR3 region has the DNA TGTGCCAGCAGTGGGGGGACGCCCCCCTACGAGCAGTACTTC. Amino acids: CASSGGTPPYEQYF.

Only a few counts were recorded for this clonotype. This chain connects TRBV3-1 to TRBJ1-1; 10 bases align to TRBD1. Germline V CDR1 and CDR2: LGHDT, YNNKEL (reference sequence). The CDR3 runs 13 residues. The V and J ends lost 3 bases and 8 bases, in that order; junction bases with no gene match: 3. The CDR3 reads CASSQGQGPEAFF. For the CDR3, the DNA is TGTGCCAGCAGCCAGGGACAGGGGCCAGAAGCTTTCTTT.

This clonotype was counted ten times or more. The V and J genes are TRBV6-5 and TRBJ1-2, with no clear D. The germline V gene has CDR1 MNHEY and CDR2 SVGAGI. The V and J ends lost 2 bases and 8 bases respectively, with 15 bases between them. The CDR3 length is 14 residues. This chain's CDR3 is CASSYQPAGGGYTF. CDR3 coding DNA: TGTGCCAGCAGTTACCAGCCGGCCGGCGGGGGCTACACCTTC.

The chain links TRBV2 to TRBJ1-5; D gene ambiguous. The germline V and J ends were trimmed by 8 bases and 3 bases, with 14 bases remaining between them. CDR1 SNHLY and CDR2 FYNNEI come from the germline V gene. CDR3 length: 14 residues. Here the CDR3 reads CASRPDRVNQPQHF. Written as DNA, the CDR3 is TGTGCCAGCCGCCCGGACCGCGTCAATCAGCCCCAGCATTTT.

This clonotype was found once. The CDR3 loop is CASGLGRTSGGTLQETQYF. DNA for the CDR3: TGTGCTAGTGGTTTGGGACGGACTAGCGGGGGGACCCTCCAAGAGACCCAGTACTTC. V gene TRBV12-5 combines with J gene TRBJ2-5; 14 bases are shared with TRBD2. There are 19 residues in the CDR3. The trim removed 1 base at V and 1 base at J, leaving 8 bases unmatched. Germline V gene lookup returns CDR1 LGHNT and CDR2 FRNRAP. Based on the CDR3 plus reference TRBV12-5 and TRBJ2-5, the full variable domain is DARVTQTPRHKVTEMGQEVTMRCQPILGHNTVFWYRQTMMQGLELLAYFRNRAPLDDSGMPKDRFSAEMPDATLATLKIQPSEPRDSAVYFCASGLGRTSGGTLQETQYFGPGTRLLVL.

The sample holds many counts of this clonotype. The chain joins TRBV7-9 to TRBJ1-2; tentatively, D is TRBD1 (5 bases). Germline-derived CDR1 and CDR2 are SEHNR and FQNEAQ (reference sequence). The V end was cut by 5 bases, the J end by 4 bases, with 14 bases between. The CDR3 totals 14 residues. CDR3 sequence (DNA): TGTGCCAGCAGCCTCCCGGGGGTCGGCTATGGCTACACCTTC. This codes for CASSLPGVGYGYTF.

The chain recombines TRBV12-3 or TRBV12-4 with TRBJ2-3; D unclear. The CDR3 has 15 residues. The V end lost 3 bases, the J end lost 0 bases, and 10 bases lay between the germline ends. The CDR3, as DNA: TGTGCCAGCAGTTTTCTCGCGGTTAGCACAGATACGCAGTATTTT. Translated: CASSFLAVSTDTQYF.

This clonotype showed up many times. The chain employs TRBV20-1 and TRBJ1-5, with D possibly being TRBD1 (5 bases). CDR1 DFQATT and CDR2 SNEGSKA come from the germline V gene (reference sequence). Trimming removed 3 bases at V and 0 bases at J, with 6 bases between. The CDR3 loop spans 13 amino acids. The CDR3 sequence: CSARGPSNQPQHF. The CDR3 coding sequence is TGCAGTGCTAGGGGACCTAGCAATCAGCCCCAGCATTTT.

This clonotype was found a few times. This chain links TRBV28 with TRBJ1-5; no reliable D call. CDR1 and CDR2 from the germline V gene are MDHEN and SYDVKM. Trimming left V 3 bases short and J 4 bases short, with 13 bases between. The CDR3 extends over 15 amino acids. CDR3 protein: CASSFHTRPNQPQHF. The CDR3 DNA reads TGTGCCAGCAGTTTCCACACGAGACCGAATCAGCCCCAGCATTTT. Combining the CDR3 with reference TRBV28 and TRBJ1-5 gives the whole variable domain DVKVTQSSRYLVKRTGEKVFLECVQDMDHENMFWYRQDPGLGLRLIYFSYDVKMKEKGDIPEGYSVSREKKERFSLILESASTNQTSMYLCASSFHTRPNQPQHFGDGTRLSIL.

This clonotype was seen a handful of times. J is TRBJ1-5 and V is TRBV7-2, with a tentative D call TRBD1 (5 bases). V was shortened by 1 base and J by 6 bases, with 16 bases between the two germline ends. CDR3 size: 16 residues. The germline gives CDR1 SGHTA, CDR2 FQGNSA. The CDR3 sequence is CASSLGVAGIGQPQHF. For the CDR3, the DNA is TGTGCCAGCAGCTTAGGGGTGGCAGGGATCGGTCAGCCCCAGCATTTT. Looking up the rest from reference TRBV7-2 and TRBJ1-5 gives the full variable domain: GAGVSQSPSNKVTEKGKDVELRCDPISGHTALYWYRQSLGQGLEFLIYFQGNSAPDKSGLPSDRFSAERTGGSVSTLTIQRTQQEDSAVYLCASSLGVAGIGQPQHFGDGTRLSIL.

This clonotype was counted only a few times. The rearrangement uses TRBV20-1 and TRBJ2-7; D might be TRBD1 (6 bases). Per germline, CDR1 DFQATT and CDR2 SNEGSKA (reference sequence). The ends were cut back, 3 bases at V and 5 bases at J, with 8 bases in the middle. This CDR3 is 11 amino acids long. The CDR3 DNA sequence: TGCAGTGCTAGCCAGGGGCACGAGCAGTACTTC. Protein product: CSASQGHEQYF.

There are a few counts of this clonotype. This rearrangement joins TRBV4-2 to TRBJ1-4; TRBD1 might be the D (6 bases). From germline, CDR1 is LGHNA and CDR2 YNFKEQ. V was pared by 3 bases and J by 6 bases, with 20 bases between. CDR3 length equals 17 residues. The CDR3 nucleotides are TGTGCCAGCAGCCACGCTGGCGCCGGGGGGGCCTATGAAAAACTGTTTTTT. This gives the protein CASSHAGAGGAYEKLFF.

There are many counts of this clonotype. The chain has TRBV6-2 or TRBV6-3 and TRBJ1-2; D is unresolved. The CDR3 runs to 13 residues. V lost 7 bases and J lost 5, with 14 bases in between. In germline, CDR1 is MNHEY, CDR2 SVGEGT. The CDR3 here is CASNLQFGYGYTF. CDR3 nucleotides: TGTGCCAGCAATTTACAGTTCGGATATGGCTACACCTTC.

The CDR3 DNA reads TGTGCCAGCATCACCCTGGGACAGGTATACGAGCAGTTCTTC. Translating it yields CASITLGQVYEQFF. The chain links TRBV12-3 or TRBV12-4 to TRBJ2-1; TRBD1 agrees at 8 bases. V trimming: 7 bases; J trimming: 10 bases; junction bases outside the gene matches: 12. The CDR3 length is 14 residues.

This clonotype showed up just a few times. The chain has TRBV20-1 and TRBJ2-1; 9 bases match TRBD1. The germline gives CDR1 DFQATT, CDR2 SNEGSKA (reference sequence). Trimming took 3 bases from V and 1 from J; bases not matched to a gene: 1. CDR3 length equals 14 residues. The CDR3 loop reads CSARDRGSYNEQFF. The CDR3 DNA follows: TGCAGTGCTAGGGACAGGGGTTCCTACAATGAGCAGTTCTTC.

The CDR3: CASNPTAATNEKLFF. CDR3 DNA: TGTGCCAGCAATCCGACAGCCGCAACTAATGAAAAACTGTTTTTT. The rearrangement uses TRBV2 and TRBJ1-4; TRBD1 is a possible D gene (5 bases). The germline V and J ends were trimmed by 7 bases and 0 bases, with 12 bases remaining between them. Germline CDR1 is SNHLY and CDR2 is FYNNEI. CDR3 length: 15 amino acids.

V is TRBV6-1 and J is TRBJ2-1, with 7 bases identical to TRBD2. V dropped 6 bases and J dropped 7; count of bases not matched to a gene: 12. From germline, CDR1 is MNHNS and CDR2 SASEGT. The CDR3 has 15 amino acids. CDR3 protein: CASSVGLEVQNEQFF. Written as DNA, the CDR3 is TGTGCCAGCAGCGTAGGACTAGAAGTTCAGAATGAGCAGTTCTTC.

This clonotype came up many times. This chain joins TRBV29-1 and TRBJ2-6; no clear D. This CDR3 comprises 12 residues. The germline V gene has CDR1 SQVTM and CDR2 ANQGSEA. Trimming took off 7 bases at V and 6 bases at J, with 10 bases between the two ends. The CDR3 DNA reads TGCAGCGCTGACTTTACGGCCAACGTCCTGACTTTC. Translated: CSADFTANVLTF.

The chain recombines TRBV4-2 with TRBJ2-1, with TRBD2 matching over 9 bases. Trimming took 2 bases from V and 6 from J; bases not matched to a gene: 14. This CDR3 contains 18 residues. Germline V gene sequence: CDR1 LGHNA, CDR2 YNFKEQ. CDR3 nucleotide sequence: TGTGCCAGCAGCCAACGATATTGGCGGGAGGGCCCCGTCAATGAGCAGTTCTTC. Translation: CASSQRYWREGPVNEQFF.